Each of the 28 T cell receptor beta chains below was sequenced from the same sample in a study of cytomegalovirus exposure and HLA in healthy donors. This PCR relied on a set of 60 Vbeta primers and 13 Jbeta primers. The method was immunoSEQ multiplex PCR; TCRdb's version includes in-frame clones alone and lacks a portion of them. The sample lists around 110,000 clones; around 76% were seen once. Sequenced input: PBMCs. The receptors here all came from a man younger than 35 in good health and CMV-seronegative.

The V call is TRBV27, the J call TRBJ2-7; D not certain. V dropped 0 bases and J dropped 3 bases, with 9 bases sitting between them. CDR1 and CDR2 from the germline V gene are MNHEY and SMNVEV (reference sequence). This CDR3 is 14 amino acids long. The CDR3 sequence is CASSLSATHYEQYF. CDR3 coding DNA: TGTGCCAGCAGTTTATCGGCGACTCACTACGAGCAGTACTTC.

The CDR3 region is CASSQDFGGYNEQFF. The CDR3 nucleotides read TGCGCCAGCAGCCAAGATTTCGGGGGTTACAATGAGCAGTTCTTC. The chain carries TRBV4-3 and TRBJ2-1; D is possibly TRBD2 (6 bases). CDR1 and CDR2 from the germline V gene are LGHNA and YSLEER. V gave up 0 bases and J gave up 4 bases, with 10 bases separating them. This CDR3 contains 15 residues.

V is TRBV5-6 and J is TRBJ2-7, with D maybe TRBD2 (6 bases). CDR3 size: 13 residues. The ends were cut back, 4 bases at V and 6 bases at J, with 14 bases in the middle. Germline CDR1 reads SGHDT; CDR2 reads YYEEEE. This CDR3 is CASSPGLFGEQYF. Written as DNA, the CDR3 is TGTGCCAGCAGCCCGGGACTGTTCGGCGAGCAGTACTTC.

V is TRBV4-1 and J is TRBJ2-2; 8 bases are shared with TRBD1. V dropped 3 bases and J dropped 13; count of bases not matched to a gene: 16. The CDR3 length is 16 residues. The germline V gene has CDR1 MGHRA and CDR2 YSYEKL. As DNA, the CDR3 is TGCGCCAGCAGCCAGGAACCGGGACAGGTGGTTTACGGGCTGTTTTTT. Translation: CASSQEPGQVVYGLFF.

J is TRBJ2-1 and V is TRBV5-4; maybe TRBD2 (7 bases). Trimming pared 2 bases from V and 2 bases from J, leaving 11 bases between. The CDR3 consists of 15 residues. Germline lookup yields CDR1 SGHNT and CDR2 YYREEE (reference sequence). CDR3 amino acids: CASSLGGVAYNEQFF. Written as DNA, the CDR3 is TGTGCCAGCAGCTTAGGGGGGGTCGCCTACAATGAGCAGTTCTTC.

The genes are TRBV4-3 and TRBJ2-7, with a tentative D call TRBD2 (6 bases). Trimming shortened V by 1 base and J by 6 bases, and 7 bases separated the two germline ends. This CDR3 is 12 amino acids long. CDR1 LGHNA and CDR2 YSLEER come from the germline V gene. The CDR3 reads CASSQAGGEQYF. CDR3 in DNA: TGCGCCAGCAGCCAAGCCGGGGGCGAGCAGTACTTC.

The J gene is TRBJ2-1, the V gene TRBV5-5; 7 bases agree with TRBD1. CDR1 SGHKS and CDR2 YYEKEE come from the germline V gene (reference sequence). This CDR3 spans 14 amino acids. V lost 2 bases to trimming and J lost 4 bases; unmatched junction nucleotides: 3. CDR3 DNA sequence: TGTGCCAGCAGCTTACGGGACAGTTACAATGAGCAGTTCTTC. Translating gives CASSLRDSYNEQFF.

V gene TRBV27 combines with J gene TRBJ1-5; 8 nucleotides align to TRBD1. With V trimmed by 7 bases and J by 4 bases, 9 bases remained unmatched. The CDR3 length is 15 residues. The V gene's germline CDR1 is MNHEY and CDR2 SMNVEV (reference sequence). For the CDR3, the DNA is TGTGCCAGCAAAGTGTCCAGGGGGCAAAATCAGCCCCAGCATTTT. Amino acids: CASKVSRGQNQPQHF.

The V gene is TRBV7-2, the J gene TRBJ2-5; TRBD1 agrees at 8 bases. Germline V lookup: CDR1 SGHTA, CDR2 FQGNSA. This CDR3 is built from 15 residues. V trimming: 5 bases; J trimming: 5 bases; junction bases outside the gene matches: 10. CDR3 residues: CASSTRTGRGETQYF. In DNA form, the CDR3 reads TGTGCCAGCAGCACGAGGACAGGGCGGGGCGAGACCCAGTACTTC.

The V gene is TRBV4-2, the J gene TRBJ2-7, with 9 bases lining up with TRBD2. V lost 0 bases, J lost 2 bases, and 5 bases stayed unmatched. The CDR3 contains 16 residues. CDR1 and CDR2 from the germline V gene are LGHNA and YNFKEQ. The CDR3 nucleotides are TGTGCCAGCAGCCAAGAAGTTAGCGGGGGAACCTACGAGCAGTACTTC. This translates into CASSQEVSGGTYEQYF.

On this clone: The junction departs from the called germline gene at one end, perhaps through a read error. The chain combines TRBV27 with TRBJ1-1; no definite D call. CDR3 length equals 13 residues. Germline V gene data show CDR1 as MNHEY and CDR2 as SMNVEV (reference sequence). CDR3 loop: CVSSWFRDTEAFF. CDR3 DNA sequence: TGTGTCAGCAGTTGGTTCCGGGACACTGAAGCTTTCTTT.

The gene calls are TRBV10-1 and TRBJ2-7; 11 bases are shared with TRBD1. This CDR3 spans 15 amino acids. With V trimmed by 0 bases and J by 4 bases, 2 bases remained unmatched. Germline assignment: CDR1 WNHNN and CDR2 SYGVQD (reference sequence). The CDR3 DNA sequence: TGCGCCAGCAGTGAGTCAGGGACAGGGGGGTACGAGCAGTACTTC. Translated, it gives CASSESGTGGYEQYF.

This clone was counted once. The chain joins TRBV4-3 to TRBJ2-6; D perhaps matches TRBD2 (6 bases). The CDR3 runs 17 residues. CDR1 is LGHNA and CDR2 is YSLEER in the germline V gene. V lost 0 bases to trimming and J lost 0 bases, with 9 bases between them. This CDR3 reads CASSQDPGLSGANVLTF. CDR3 nucleotides: TGCGCCAGCAGCCAAGATCCGGGACTCTCTGGGGCCAACGTCCTGACTTTC.

The chain is built from TRBV5-1 and TRBJ2-3, with D perhaps matching TRBD1 (6 bases). The CDR3 runs to 14 residues. Germline CDR1 and CDR2: SGHRS and YFSETQ. The V gene lost 4 bases and the J gene lost 5 bases, with 14 bases spanning the gap. The CDR3 nucleotides read TGCGCCAGCAGCCGAACGAACAGGGAAGATACGCAGTATTTT. This sequence encodes CASSRTNREDTQYF.

The rearrangement links TRBV10-3 to TRBJ2-1; TRBD1 matches 9 bases. This CDR3 comprises 13 residues. CDR1 is ENHRY, CDR2 SYGVKD, per germline. V shed 10 bases and J 5 bases; nucleotides not matched to a gene: 6. The CDR3 is CATHRGPDNEQFF. The CDR3 DNA follows: TGTGCCACCCACAGGGGGCCCGACAATGAGCAGTTCTTC.

Only one count was recorded for this clone. The rearrangement joins TRBV9 to TRBJ1-6; TRBD1 agrees at 7 bases. Germline V gives CDR1 SGDLS, CDR2 YYNGEE. This CDR3 has 17 residues. V gave up 2 bases and J gave up 2 bases; unmatched junction bases: 7. CDR3 loop: CASSVDPGQTYNSPLHF. The CDR3 nucleotides are TGTGCCAGCAGCGTTGATCCGGGACAGACCTATAATTCACCCCTCCACTTT.

The J gene is TRBJ1-5, the V gene TRBV11-2; D uncertain. CDR1 and CDR2 (germline): SGHAT, FQNNGV. There are 13 residues in the CDR3. V gave up 6 bases and J gave up 6 bases, with 12 bases separating them. The CDR3 DNA sequence: TGTGCCAGCAGTCATGACGGGGTTCAGCCCCAGCATTTT. It encodes CASSHDGVQPQHF.

The V gene is TRBV10-2, the J gene TRBJ2-3; TRBD2 agrees at 12 bases. The J segment lost 2 bases and the V segment lost 7 bases, leaving 4 bases of the junction unmatched. The germline V gene encodes CDR1 WSHSY and CDR2 SAAADI. The CDR3 is 15 residues long. CDR3 DNA: TGCGCCAGCAAACTAGCGGGGGGACTCACAGATACGCAGTATTTT. It is translated as CASKLAGGLTDTQYF.

The J gene is TRBJ1-2, the V gene TRBV6-5; maybe TRBD1 (5 bases). The CDR3 is made up of 15 amino acids. V lost 8 bases to trimming and J lost 0 bases, with 16 bases between them. Looked up from germline, CDR1 is MNHEY and CDR2 is SVGAGI. DNA for the CDR3: TGTGCCAGCCCCACAGGTCCCGAGGCTAACTATGGCTACACCTTC. Residues: CASPTGPEANYGYTF.

The chain combines TRBV5-1 with TRBJ1-2; no clear D. The germline V and J ends were trimmed by 6 bases and 8 bases, with 17 bases remaining between them. This CDR3 has 13 residues. Germline V gene sequence: CDR1 SGHRS, CDR2 YFSETQ. The CDR3 sequence: CASITEGAKGYTF. CDR3 nucleotides: TGCGCCAGCATAACGGAGGGCGCGAAGGGCTACACCTTC.

This chain connects TRBV19 to TRBJ1-6; TRBD1 matches at 9 bases. Germline CDR1 and CDR2: LNHDA and SQIVND (reference sequence). The CDR3 extends over 15 amino acids. Trimming cost V 7 bases and J 10 bases; bases outside gene matches: 11. This chain's CDR3 is CASTQAGQGVSPLHF. The CDR3, as DNA: TGTGCCAGTACGCAGGCGGGACAGGGCGTGTCACCCCTCCACTTT.

The chain joins TRBV7-2 to TRBJ2-5, with 7 bases matching TRBD2. This CDR3 contains 14 residues. V shed 6 bases, J shed 2 bases, and the junction held 6 bases outside the gene matches. The V gene's germline CDR1 is SGHTA and CDR2 FQGNSA. CDR3 in amino acids: CASSGGGPQETQYF. The CDR3 DNA sequence: TGTGCCAGCAGTGGCGGGGGACCGCAAGAGACCCAGTACTTC.

For the CDR3, the DNA is TGTGCCAGTAGTACCGGGACAAGAGGAGTCTATGGCTACACCTTC. Translating it yields CASSTGTRGVYGYTF. The chain carries TRBV19 and TRBJ1-2, with a possible D match to TRBD1 (6 bases). The CDR3 is 15 residues long. V was cut by 4 bases and J by 4 bases, with 16 bases left in between. From germline, CDR1 is LNHDA and CDR2 SQIVND (reference sequence). Full variable domain (missing parts from reference TRBV19 and TRBJ1-2): DGGITQSPKYLFRKEGQNVTLSCEQNLNHDAMYWYRQDPGQGLRLIYYSQIVNDFQKGDIAEGYSVSREKKESFPLTVTSAQKNPTAFYLCASSTGTRGVYGYTFGSGTRLTVV.

DNA for the CDR3: TGTGCCAGCAGGGATACCTTCACAGGGGGACCCCATCCCCATGAGCAGTTCTTC. Its translation is CASRDTFTGGPHPHEQFF. This chain uses TRBV7-9 with TRBJ2-1; 8 positions match TRBD1. Germline V gives CDR1 SEHNR, CDR2 FQNEAQ (reference sequence). The CDR3 is made up of 18 amino acids. The V gene end was trimmed by 6 bases and the J gene end by 8 bases; junction bases not matched to a gene: 21.

This chain uses TRBV15 with TRBJ2-5, with 9 bases fitting TRBD2. V dropped 0 bases and J dropped 7; count of bases not matched to a gene: 6. The CDR3 has 15 amino acids. Germline V gene data show CDR1 as LNHNV and CDR2 as YYDKDF (reference sequence). The CDR3 reads CATSREVAGVRTQYF. DNA for the CDR3: TGTGCCACCAGCAGAGAGGTAGCGGGGGTAAGGACCCAGTACTTC.

The CDR3 spells CASSLGASVRRASNYEQYF. The CDR3, as DNA: TGTGCCAGCAGCTTAGGGGCTAGTGTCCGCAGGGCGTCGAACTACGAGCAGTACTTC. V gene TRBV7-2 combines with J gene TRBJ2-7, with a tentative D call TRBD1 (5 bases). Trimming left V 1 base short and J 3 bases short, with 25 bases between. The CDR3 is made up of 19 amino acids. Germline CDR1 and CDR2: SGHTA and FQGNSA.

This chain uses TRBV5-8 with TRBJ2-7, with D unresolved. The CDR3 sequence is 13 residues long. Germline V gives CDR1 SGHTS, CDR2 YDEGEE. The V gene lost 2 bases and the J gene lost 1 base, with 7 bases spanning the gap. CDR3 region: CASSFSVSYEQYF. The CDR3 DNA sequence: TGTGCCAGCAGCTTTTCCGTATCCTACGAGCAGTACTTC.

The rearrangement uses TRBV5-4 and TRBJ2-7; 7 bases match TRBD1. The V gene end was trimmed by 4 bases and the J gene end by 5 bases; junction bases not matched to a gene: 9. Looked up from germline, CDR1 is SGHNT and CDR2 is YYREEE (reference sequence). The CDR3 has 14 amino acids. The CDR3 here is CASSLDRFAHEQYF. CDR3 sequence (DNA): TGTGCCAGCAGCCTGGACAGGTTCGCCCACGAGCAGTACTTC.